These T cell receptor beta chains were read from a single sample in a study of T and B cells in COVID-19 patients. MiXCR was run by TCRdb on the multiplex PCR reads, yielding one entry per CDR3 protein. The sample holds 6,400 or so distinct CDR3 sequences; approximately 28% are singletons and the top ten take 9% to 15%. The sequenced sample was blood. These receptors were obtained from a human donor with active COVID-19. Both conserved end residues are part of each CDR3. D genes are given only for firm matches. Size is omitted from some rows. Given values are once, few, many or a class for expanded clones.

DNA,CDR3,J,size,length,V,D
TGCGCCAGCAGCTTGGCACCGCACACCGGGGAGCTGTTTTTT,CASSLAPHTGELFF,TRBJ2-2,-,14,TRBV5-1,-
TGCGCCAGCAGCTTCAGGTGGGGTGACACCTCTGGGGCCAACGTCCTGACTTTC,CASSFRWGDTSGANVLTF,TRBJ2-6,few,18,TRBV5-5,-
TGTGCCACCAGTGACTCTAAATGGACAGAACCGATCTACTATGGCTACACCTTC,CATSDSKWTEPIYYGYTF,TRBJ1-2,few,18,TRBV24-1,-
TGTGCCAGCAGCGGGGCCGGGACTAGCGGGGGTACCTACAATGAGCAGTTCTTC,CASSGAGTSGGTYNEQFF,TRBJ2-1,-,18,TRBV7-9,TRBD2
TGTGCCAGCAGGAAAGGGGTCCTAGCGGGGGGAATGGGAACAGATACGCAGTATTTT,CASRKGVLAGGMGTDTQYF,TRBJ2-3,-,19,TRBV12-3/TRBV12-4,TRBD2
TGCAGTGCTGACACCATAGGGACAGGGGACGTAAACACCATATATTTT,CSADTIGTGDVNTIYF,TRBJ1-3,-,16,TRBV20-1,TRBD1
TGTGCCAGCTCACCACCCTTAGGGTACAATGAGCAGTTCTTC,CASSPPLGYNEQFF,TRBJ2-1,medium-sized,14,TRBV18,-
TGCGCCAGCAGCCAAGATTTAACGGTGAACACTGAAGCTTTCTTT,CASSQDLTVNTEAFF,TRBJ1-1,-,15,TRBV4-1,-
TGTGCCAGTAGGGCTCCGGGACTAGCGGGGGCCTACAATGAGCAGTTCTTC,CASRAPGLAGAYNEQFF,TRBJ2-1,-,17,TRBV19,TRBD2
TGCGCCAGCAGCCAAGATGGTAGCGGGGTAACAGATACGCAGTATTTT,CASSQDGSGVTDTQYF,TRBJ2-3,-,16,TRBV7-6,TRBD2
TGTGCCAGCTCACCACAGCCGCTCGGGATGGCCTACAATGAGCAGTTCTTC,CASSPQPLGMAYNEQFF,TRBJ2-1,medium-sized,17,TRBV18,-
TGCGCCAGCAGCCAAGCTTCGACCCCGGGGTTGCCAGATACGCAGTATTTT,CASSQASTPGLPDTQYF,TRBJ2-3,-,17,TRBV4-1,-
TGTGCCAGCAGTGTTCTGGGGACAGGGGACTACGAGCAGTACTTC,CASSVLGTGDYEQYF,TRBJ2-7,-,15,TRBV6-1,TRBD1
TGTGCCAGCAGCTCCGCCTACAGGGGGTCCTACGAGCAGTACTTC,CASSSAYRGSYEQYF,TRBJ2-7,once,15,TRBV11-1,TRBD1
TGCGCCAGCAGCTTGGGCGGATCCGGGGCCAACGTCCTGACTTTC,CASSLGGSGANVLTF,TRBJ2-6,-,15,TRBV5-1,-
TGTGCCAGTAGTCCCTCCGGACTAGCAAGAGAAGAGACCCAGTACTTC,CASSPSGLAREETQYF,TRBJ2-5,medium-sized,16,TRBV19,TRBD2
TGTGCCAGCAGCCCCGACACCTACGAGCAGTACTTC,CASSPDTYEQYF,TRBJ2-7,few,12,TRBV7-9,-
TGCAGTGCCCCTACAGGGGAGAACACTGAAGCTTTCTTT,CSAPTGENTEAFF,TRBJ1-1,-,13,TRBV20-1,TRBD1
TGTGCCAGCAGTGAATTTGGAGGGCCCCAAAACATTCAGTACTTC,CASSEFGGPQNIQYF,TRBJ2-4,-,15,TRBV5-4,-
TGTGCCAGCTCACCCCTCCGGGGAGGGGGCGAGCAGTACTTC,CASSPLRGGGEQYF,TRBJ2-7,medium-sized,14,TRBV18,-
TGTGCCAGCAGTCACAAGGCGACAGGAGACACAGATACGCAGTATTTT,CASSHKATGDTDTQYF,TRBJ2-3,once,16,TRBV7-3,-
TGTGCCAGCAGCAAAAGCCCGGGGATGGACACTGAAGCTTTCTTT,CASSKSPGMDTEAFF,TRBJ1-1,-,15,TRBV7-2,-
TGTGCCAGCAGCCAAGAGAAAGTAGCGGGGGGGGGCCGGGTAACCCAGTACTTC,CASSQEKVAGGGRVTQYF,TRBJ2-5,-,18,TRBV5-6,TRBD2
TGCAGTGCTAGAGATGGTCGCTACAACACCGGGGAGCTGTTTTTT,CSARDGRYNTGELFF,TRBJ2-2,-,15,TRBV20-1,-
TGTGCCAGCAGCCAGTATAGCAATCAGCCCCAGCATTTT,CASSQYSNQPQHF,TRBJ1-5,once,13,TRBV6-6,-
TGTGCCAGCACCCAGGGAACAGGGGGCGTCCGACAGCCCCAGCATTTT,CASTQGTGGVRQPQHF,TRBJ1-5,-,16,TRBV6-5,TRBD1
TGTGCCAGCAGCTTAGGGACAGTTATCTCCTACGAGCAGTACTTC,CASSLGTVISYEQYF,TRBJ2-7,-,15,TRBV13,-
TGTGCCAGCAGTTTATCCGGCAGTCAGCCCCAGCATTTT,CASSLSGSQPQHF,TRBJ1-5,few,13,TRBV12-3/TRBV12-4,-
TGTGCCAGCAGCCAAGATCGAGGGTACGGCTATGGCTACACCTTC,CASSQDRGYGYGYTF,TRBJ1-2,-,15,TRBV4-3,-
TGTGCCAGCAGCTTAGACCCCCGCAGGGCAACACCATGGGAACCGCAGTACTTC,CASSLDPRRATPWEPQYF,TRBJ2-7,once,18,TRBV7-7,-
TGTGCCAGCAGTGGTCAAGCCAGTACACCCCAGCATTTT,CASSGQASTPQHF,TRBJ1-5,-,13,TRBV6-2/TRBV6-3,-
TGTGCCAGCAGCTTCGGGACTAGCGGACACACAGATACGCAGTATTTT,CASSFGTSGHTDTQYF,TRBJ2-3,-,16,TRBV7-9,TRBD2
TGTGCCAGCTCACCAATATTTGCAGGGGCCTCCTACGAGCAGTACTTC,CASSPIFAGASYEQYF,TRBJ2-7,medium-sized,16,TRBV18,-
TGTGCCAGCAGCCTCGGGACAACGACCCAGCATTTT,CASSLGTTTQHF,TRBJ1-5,medium-sized,12,TRBV6-2/TRBV6-3,-
TGTGCCAGCAGCCCAGGGGGCGGAGACTATGGCTACACCTTC,CASSPGGGDYGYTF,TRBJ1-2,medium-sized,14,TRBV27,TRBD1
TGTGCCAGCAGCTTGGGGACTAGCGAGGGCACAGATACGCAGTATTTT,CASSLGTSEGTDTQYF,TRBJ2-3,-,16,TRBV7-4,TRBD2
TGTGCCAGCAGCAAGGGGGCAGGTAATTCACCCCTCCACTTT,CASSKGAGNSPLHF,TRBJ1-6,few,14,TRBV6-6,TRBD1
TGTGCCAGCAGTTCCGGACTAGCCTACAATGAGCAGTTCTTC,CASSSGLAYNEQFF,TRBJ2-1,medium-sized,14,TRBV27,TRBD2
TGTGCCAGCAGTTACCAAGGGATCTCACCCCTCCACTTT,CASSYQGISPLHF,TRBJ1-6,large,13,TRBV6-5,-
TGTGCCAGTACAGGGACAGCTAATGAAAAACTGTTTTTT,CASTGTANEKLFF,TRBJ1-4,-,13,TRBV19,TRBD1